This is a list of T cell receptor beta chains from one sample in a study of blood T cell repertoires in COVID-19. Profiling relied on immunoSEQ multiplex PCR, and the TCRdb table lists in-frame clones only, not all of them. The sample has about 200,000 clones, 82% seen once; the top ten hold about 15%. Specimen: PBMCs or T cells enriched from blood (not recorded which). The receptors here all came from a man in his forties who had recovered from COVID-19. The CDR3 runs from the conserved cysteine through the conserved F or W. Fields, in order: D gene, V gene, CDR3 length, clone size, J gene, CDR3 protein, CDR3 DNA. D genes are given only for firm matches. Only part of the rows carry a size: once, few, many, or a class if the clone is expanded.

NA	TRBV6-5	15	NA	TRBJ1-4	CASSLEDGRHEKLFF	TGTGCCAGCAGTCTCGAGGATGGAAGGCATGAAAAACTGTTTTTT
NA	TRBV18	14	once	TRBJ1-4	CASSPRAQEEKLFF	TGTGCCAGCTCACCTCGCGCCCAAGAAGAAAAACTGTTTTTT
TRBD1	TRBV29-1	12	NA	TRBJ2-7	CSGQGARNEQYF	TGCAGCGGGCAGGGGGCGCGTAACGAGCAGTACTTC
TRBD1	TRBV4-3	15	NA	TRBJ1-6	CASSQEQGGFSPLHF	TGCGCCAGCAGCCAAGAACAGGGGGGGTTCTCACCCCTCCACTTT
TRBD2	TRBV5-6	15	NA	TRBJ2-3	CASSLSSGTPDTQYF	TGTGCCAGCAGCTTGTCTAGCGGCACCCCAGATACGCAGTATTTT
TRBD1	TRBV5-6	16	NA	TRBJ1-4	CASSLAKGQGGEKLFF	TGTGCCAGCAGCTTGGCCAAGGGGCAGGGGGGCGAAAAACTGTTTTTT
NA	TRBV5-1	13	NA	TRBJ2-1	CASSLFAMDEQFF	TGCGCCAGCAGCTTGTTTGCGATGGATGAGCAGTTCTTC
NA	TRBV2	16	once	TRBJ1-6	CASTKGDLSFNSPLHF	TGTGCCAGCACCAAGGGGGACCTTTCGTTTAATTCACCCCTCCACTTT
NA	TRBV5-6	11	NA	TRBJ2-7	CASSSRGEQYF	TGTGCCAGCAGCTCACGAGGGGAGCAGTACTTC
TRBD2	TRBV7-3	16	NA	TRBJ2-7	CASSPTSGGPSYEQYF	TGTGCCAGCAGCCCAACTAGCGGGGGGCCCTCCTACGAGCAGTACTTC
NA	TRBV11-1	15	NA	TRBJ1-4	CASSLDPGRNEKLFF	TGTGCCAGCAGCTTAGACCCAGGGCGTAATGAAAAACTGTTTTTT
TRBD1	TRBV4-3	14	NA	TRBJ1-2	CASSQAGTAYGYTF	TGCGCCAGCAGCCAGGCCGGGACAGCTTATGGCTACACCTTC
NA	TRBV28	15	NA	TRBJ1-5	CASSLSGARNQPQHF	TGTGCCAGCAGTTTATCTGGGGCTAGGAATCAGCCCCAGCATTTT
TRBD1	TRBV25-1	15	NA	TRBJ2-3	CASSPGQGPTDTQYF	TGTGCCAGCAGTCCGGGACAGGGTCCCACAGATACGCAGTATTTT
NA	TRBV29-1	14	NA	TRBJ2-1	CSVAKRLDYNEQFF	TGCAGCGTTGCTAAGAGACTAGATTACAATGAGCAGTTCTTC
NA	TRBV6-5	15	few	TRBJ2-2	CASSSHGIGSGELFF	TGTGCCAGCAGTTCCCACGGTATCGGGTCGGGGGAGCTGTTTTTT